The 7 T cell receptor beta chains presented below share a single source sample, sequenced in a study of T cells after yellow fever vaccination. MiXCR, run by TCRdb on the 5' RACE reads, gives a single entry per CDR3 protein. This table holds 250,000 to 350,000 distinct CDR3 sequences, 8.7% found once. Sequencing was performed on CD4+ T cells sorted from PBMCs, taken 5 days after the yellow fever booster vaccination. These receptors were taken from a man aged 18 to 30 who received the YFV17D yellow fever vaccine.

In its sample, this clonotype was seen a few times. The chain uses TRBV12-3 or TRBV12-4 and TRBJ2-7; possibly TRBD1 for D (5 bases). This CDR3 contains 15 residues. V lost 6 bases and J lost 0, with 15 bases in between. The CDR3 nucleotides read TGTGCCAGCAGGGATCAGGGATACGGCTCCTACGAGCAGTACTTC. Amino acids: CASRDQGYGSYEQYF.

In its sample, this clonotype was seen a few times. The chain links TRBV7-9 to TRBJ2-3, with D unresolved. The V gene lost 4 bases and the J gene lost 2 bases, with 10 bases spanning the gap. This CDR3 comprises 14 residues. The V gene's germline CDR1 is SEHNR and CDR2 FQNEAQ (reference sequence). The CDR3 region is CASSSLRYTDTQYF. In DNA form, the CDR3 reads TGTGCCAGCAGCTCCCTCCGCTACACAGATACGCAGTATTTT.

The CDR3, as DNA: TGCGCCAGCAGCCGGCGGCAGGCAAGCTCTGGGGCCAACGTCCTGACTTTC. Protein product: CASSRRQASSGANVLTF. The chain is built from TRBV4-1 and TRBJ2-6; D call uncertain. CDR1 MGHRA and CDR2 YSYEKL come from the germline V gene. There are 17 residues in the CDR3. V lost 4 bases and J 0 bases, leaving 13 bases between the germline ends.

The chain links TRBV29-1 to TRBJ2-5; 10 nucleotides agree with TRBD2. The germline V gene has CDR1 SQVTM and CDR2 ANQGSEA. The CDR3 sequence is 14 residues long. J lost 2 bases, V lost 6 bases, and 6 bases had no gene match. The CDR3 nucleotides read TGCAGCGTGGCTAGCGGGGGTACTCAAGAGACCCAGTACTTC. It encodes CSVASGGTQETQYF. Full variable domain (missing parts from reference TRBV29-1 and TRBJ2-5): SAVISQKPSRDICQRGTSLTIQCQVDSQVTMMFWYRQQPGQSLTLIATANQGSEATYESGFVIDKFPISRPNLTFSTLTVSNMSPEDSSIYLCSVASGGTQETQYFGPGTRLLVL.

This clonotype appeared a single time. The chain is built from TRBV5-8 and TRBJ2-1; 12 bases align to TRBD1. Germline CDR1 and CDR2: SGHTS and YDEGEE. V shed 4 bases, J shed 12 bases, and the junction held 8 bases outside the gene matches. This CDR3 has 14 amino acids. CDR3 protein: CASSRDRGRGAQFF. The DNA of the CDR3 is TGTGCCAGCAGCCGGGACAGGGGGCGTGGGGCGCAGTTCTTC.

This clonotype has more than one count but fewer than ten. Here the CDR3 DNA reads TGTGCCATCAAAAAGGGCCTGAATTCACCCCTCCACTTT. It codes for CAIKKGLNSPLHF. V is TRBV10-3 and J is TRBJ1-6; D remains unclear. Trimming left V 7 bases short and J 7 bases short, with 11 bases between. The CDR3 has 13 amino acids. Per germline, CDR1 ENHRY and CDR2 SYGVKD.

The genes are TRBV6-1 and TRBJ1-1; tentatively, D is TRBD1 (5 bases). The germline V gene has CDR1 MNHNS and CDR2 SASEGT. The CDR3 is made up of 13 amino acids. Deletions cut 2 bases from V and 13 bases from J, with 17 bases between. The chain's CDR3 is CASSEMVGREDFF. The CDR3, as DNA: TGTGCCAGCAGTGAAATGGTCGGCAGGGAGGATTTCTTT.